This T cell receptor (beta chain) was captured in a study of CD8+CD57+ T cells in acquired aplastic anemia. Whole-study context: Sorted CD4+ and CD8+ cell DNA averaged 3.2 ug.

Regarding the study as a whole: Patients and controls had in common 25 to 30 CD8+ CDR3 sequences.

With 5 bases clipped from V and 3 bases from J, the junction kept 2 bases outside the gene matches. The CDR3 is made up of 16 amino acids. Germline V gene sequence: CDR1 SGHAT, CDR2 FQNNGV. Remarks on this clonotype: The antigen remains undetermined.

CD8+CD57+ cell expansion had been shown by flow cytometry in patients chosen for sequencing. Patients uniformly had severe acquired aplastic anemia. Untreated patients provided the blood samples, with no therapy given before sampling. Profiling of TCR beta VDJ combinations and CDR3 sequences used genomic DNA as template. TCRdb reanalysed the reads using MiXCR and keeps one entry per CDR3 protein. Here the sample spans about half a million distinct CDR3 sequences, 25% to 40% being singletons. The rearrangement joins TRBV11-2 to TRBJ2-4; 15 bases match TRBD2. The TCR was taken from a human donor with aplastic anemia. The sequenced sample consisted of sorted CD4+, CD8+, or CD8+CD57+ T cells (not recorded which) from PBMCs. DNA of the CDR3: TGTGCCAGCAGCACGGGACTAGCGGGAGGCAAAAACATTCAGTACTTC. It encodes CASSTGLAGGKNIQYF. Complete variable domain (other parts from reference TRBV11-2 and TRBJ2-4): EAGVAQSPRYKIIEKRQSVAFWCNPISGHATLYWYQQILGQGPKLLIQFQNNGVVDDSQLPKDRFSAERLKGVDSTLKIQPAKLEDSAVYLCASSTGLAGGKNIQYFGAGTRLSVL.